What follows describes a single T cell receptor (beta chain). Its cognate antigen has yet to be identified. No per-base quality is available; no much larger clone lies one base away. This sample was included in a study of cytomegalovirus exposure and HLA in healthy donors (dated by TCRdb to 2015 to 2018). About the full investigation: According to a later analysis, one platform produced both the 120 validation repertoires and the approximately 660 repertoires of the first cohort. To predict cytomegalovirus infection status, the study brought together high-throughput TCR immunosequencing, statistical association of individual TCRs with disease status, and machine learning. The study aimed to test whether cataloging public T cell receptors could reveal signatures of past pathogen exposure. In addition to the first cohort of 666 subjects, a separate validation cohort of approximately 130 different subjects was used.

Receptor libraries were prepared by the immunoSEQ multiplex PCR assay. The source study handled its data this way. A statistical classification framework was developed to diagnose cytomegalovirus status using the catalog of TCR beta chain sequences. In its TCRdb copy, this immuneACCESS table keeps in-frame sequences only and misses some clones. Where compared with another copy, unresolved V genes explain less than half of these, and the others have no known cause. That table is the source of V, J and clone size, and D and trimming were worked out from the DNA. The sample data list 90,000 to 150,000 clones, and approximately 90% of these were observed just once. The ten most abundant clones make up more than 5% of the sample. At the junction V is shortened by 1 base and J by 4 bases; bases outside the gene matches: 8. Including the terminal cysteine and phenylalanine, the CDR3 comprises 16 residues. This entry keeps only the CDR3 DNA: 48 bases, framed from base 1. For CDR1 and CDR2, the germline V gene lists SGHVS and FQNEAQ.

The paper as a whole reports these results and caveats: It was suggested by the authors that the approach could potentially be generalized to other disease states and immunological phenotypes. Subsequent analysis determined that TCRs grouped into clusters in the first cohort also showed a tendency toward co-occurrence across the 120 validation repertoires, and 94% of cluster scores exceeded 0. The study gave a list of under 200 TCR beta chains associated with cytomegalovirus. Across donors, most TCR sequences were observed very rarely, whereas some public TCRs were present in many individuals. All 120 or so repertoires were used to score co-occurrence in the validation cohort in a later analysis, because that analysis had no HLA typing for the cohort. Cytomegalovirus status was reported to be diagnosed by the classifier with high specificity and sensitivity in both the original and validation cohorts. Three of the identified cytomegalovirus-associated TCR beta chains were confirmed in vitro to be specific for cytomegalovirus antigens.

The donors were included in the validation cohort of some 120 subjects, a group kept apart from the approximately 670-subject first cohort. This TCR was recovered from a woman aged 18-30 years in good health and CMV-seropositive. Sequencing was carried out using PBMCs. The V gene is TRBV7-8 and the J gene is TRBJ2-7, with TRBD2 identical over 9 junction bases. The CDR3 in this case is CASSLGLAGREYEQYF. The nucleotide sequence reads as follows: TGTGCCAGCAGCTTAGGGCTAGCGGGGAGGGAGTACGAGCAGTACTTC.